Below, 20 T cell receptor beta chains from the same sample are listed, as sequenced in a study of OX40 agonist ivuxolimab in advanced cancers. Libraries came from the immunoSEQ multiplex PCR assay. Sourced from immuneACCESS, this table was stored by TCRdb with only in-frame sequences that have V and J called. A share of the clones is absent; for the studies checked, an unresolved V gene accounts for under half, and the remainder has no known explanation. Recorded for this sample are roughly 140,000 clones; roughly 92% of them occurred a single time. The ten largest clones represent about 0.31% of the sample. The sample was CD4+ or CD8+ T cells sorted from blood, taken in a trial of the OX40 agonist ivuxolimab. These receptors were collected from an adult with an advanced solid tumor such as melanoma, head and neck, liver or kidney cancer.

This rearrangement joins TRBV28 to TRBJ2-2; 9 bases line up with TRBD2. Germline values: CDR1 MDHEN, CDR2 SYDVKM. After removal of 6 bases from V and 0 bases from J, the junction contained 5 bases not matched to a gene. The CDR3 loop spans 16 amino acids. The CDR3 here is CASRRLAATNTGELFF. CDR3 bases: TGTGCCAGCAGGCGACTAGCGGCTACGAACACCGGGGAGCTGTTTTTT.

The chain has TRBV13 and TRBJ2-5, with a tentative D call TRBD2 (6 bases). Germline CDR1 is PRHDT and CDR2 is FYEKMQ (reference sequence). V dropped 6 bases and J dropped 1 base, with 12 bases sitting between them. This CDR3 spans 14 amino acids. The CDR3 sequence: CASRWAGRQETQYF. The CDR3 DNA is TGTGCCAGCAGGTGGGCGGGGCGCCAAGAGACCCAGTACTTC.

The V gene is TRBV2, the J gene TRBJ2-1; TRBD1 aligns across 7 bases. J was trimmed by 4 bases and V by 5 bases; bases with no gene match: 8. The CDR3 extends over 15 amino acids. Looked up from germline, CDR1 is SNHLY and CDR2 is FYNNEI. CDR3 sequence: CASSSQGVPYNEQFF. The CDR3 coding sequence is TGTGCCAGCAGTTCGCAGGGGGTTCCTTACAATGAGCAGTTCTTC.

This CDR3 reads CASSLDRGRVEPQHF. CDR3 coding DNA: TGTGCCAGCAGTCTTGACAGGGGCCGCGTCGAGCCCCAGCATTTT. The chain couples TRBV28 to TRBJ1-5; 8 bases are a match to TRBD1. Per the germline V gene, CDR1 is MDHEN and CDR2 is SYDVKM. The CDR3 extends over 15 amino acids. V shed 5 bases, J shed 8 bases, and the junction held 11 bases outside the gene matches.

The V call is TRBV6-5, the J call TRBJ1-2; unclear D gene. The germline V and J ends were trimmed by 5 bases and 3 bases, with 7 bases remaining between them. Per the germline V gene, CDR1 is MNHEY and CDR2 is SVGAGI. The CDR3 runs to 12 residues. The CDR3 sequence: CASSQWDYGYTF. The CDR3 DNA sequence: TGTGCCAGCAGTCAATGGGACTATGGCTACACCTTC.

The chain carries TRBV7-8 and TRBJ1-1; TRBD1 matches at 8 bases. CDR3 length equals 16 residues. Germline CDR1 SGHVS, CDR2 FQNEAQ. V trimming: 0 bases; J trimming: 2 bases; junction bases outside the gene matches: 5. CDR3 protein: CASSLAGGQANTEAFF. For the CDR3, the DNA is TGTGCCAGCAGCTTAGCCGGGGGACAGGCCAACACTGAAGCTTTCTTT.

This sequence joins TRBV28 and TRBJ2-2; D is unresolved. The CDR3 extends over 13 amino acids. V gave up 1 base and J gave up 7 bases, with 7 bases separating them. Germline-derived CDR1 and CDR2 are MDHEN and SYDVKM. The CDR3 nucleotides read TGTGCCAGCAGTTTATATCGGGTCGGGGAGCTGTTTTTT. Its protein is CASSLYRVGELFF. The variable domain in full, completed from reference TRBV28 and TRBJ2-2, reads DVKVTQSSRYLVKRTGEKVFLECVQDMDHENMFWYRQDPGLGLRLIYFSYDVKMKEKGDIPEGYSVSREKKERFSLILESASTNQTSMYLCASSLYRVGELFFGEGSRLTVL.

The chain is built from TRBV19 and TRBJ2-7, with 9 bases identical to TRBD1. Germline V gene sequence: CDR1 LNHDA, CDR2 SQIVND (reference sequence). The CDR3 length is 16 residues. J lost 0 bases, V lost 4 bases, and 7 bases had no gene match. This chain's CDR3 is CASSTGPGQGSYEQYF. The CDR3 DNA follows: TGTGCCAGTAGTACCGGGCCGGGACAGGGCTCCTACGAGCAGTACTTC.

Only one count was recorded for this clone. The CDR3 protein is CASSSGLGGSYNEQFF. The CDR3, as DNA: TGTGCCAGCAGCTCGGGACTAGGCGGCTCCTACAATGAGCAGTTCTTC. The chain links TRBV5-4 to TRBJ2-1, with 8 bases that match TRBD2. Looked up from germline, CDR1 is SGHNT and CDR2 is YYREEE (reference sequence). J gave up 0 bases and V 3 bases, and 5 bases lay outside the gene matches. This CDR3 contains 16 residues.

The J gene is TRBJ1-1, the V gene TRBV5-4; D gene unclear. Trimming stripped 0 bases from V and 1 base from J, with 7 bases between. Germline CDR1 SGHNT, CDR2 YYREEE (reference sequence). The length of the CDR3 is 14 residues. In DNA form, the CDR3 reads TGTGCCAGCAGCTTGGCACAGTGGAACACTGAAGCTTTCTTT. Translating gives CASSLAQWNTEAFF.

The V call is TRBV5-1, the J call TRBJ2-5; a possible D gene is TRBD2 (5 bases). Trimming cost V 4 bases and J 0 bases, with 10 bases left between them. The CDR3 is 14 residues long. CDR1 is SGHRS, CDR2 YFSETQ, per germline. CDR3 sequence: CASSPREYQETQYF. In DNA form, the CDR3 reads TGCGCCAGCAGCCCGAGGGAGTACCAAGAGACCCAGTACTTC. Combining the CDR3 with reference TRBV5-1 and TRBJ2-5 gives the whole variable domain KAGVTQTPRYLIKTRGQQVTLSCSPISGHRSVSWYQQTPGQGLQFLFEYFSETQRNKGNFPGRFSGRQFSNSRSEMNVSTLELGDSALYLCASSPREYQETQYFGPGTRLLVL.

The genes are TRBV5-4 and TRBJ2-7; TRBD2 agrees at 12 bases. Trimming at V came to 7 bases and at J to 0 bases, leaving 5 bases not matched to a gene. The CDR3 has 15 amino acids. Germline V lookup: CDR1 SGHNT, CDR2 YYREEE (reference sequence). Here the CDR3 DNA reads TGTGCCAGCGGCAGGGGACTAGCGGGCTCCTACGAGCAGTACTTC. Protein sequence: CASGRGLAGSYEQYF.

The chain employs TRBV5-1 and TRBJ2-3, with TRBD1 matching over 9 bases. The V gene's germline CDR1 is SGHRS and CDR2 YFSETQ. The J segment lost 3 bases and the V segment lost 3 bases, leaving 5 bases of the junction unmatched. CDR3 length equals 15 residues. This chain's CDR3 is CASSSTGTGTDTQYF. The CDR3 DNA reads TGCGCCAGCAGCTCCACCGGGACAGGGACAGATACGCAGTATTTT. The entire variable domain, with the rest obtained from reference TRBV5-1 and TRBJ2-3, is as follows: KAGVTQTPRYLIKTRGQQVTLSCSPISGHRSVSWYQQTPGQGLQFLFEYFSETQRNKGNFPGRFSGRQFSNSRSEMNVSTLELGDSALYLCASSSTGTGTDTQYFGPGTRLTVL.

The chain has TRBV5-1 and TRBJ2-1, with 11 nucleotides matching TRBD2. The germline CDR1 and CDR2 sequences are SGHRS and YFSETQ. The J segment lost 5 bases and the V segment lost 0 bases, leaving 10 bases of the junction unmatched. The CDR3 has 18 residues. The CDR3 nucleotides are TGCGCCAGCAGCTTGGACGCCACCGGGACTAGCGGTAACAATGAGCAGTTCTTC. It codes for CASSLDATGTSGNNEQFF.

A remark on this clone: A read error may account for a junction end that differs from germline. V usage is TRBV11-2 and J usage is TRBJ1-6; D is possibly TRBD1 (5 bases). The CDR3 has 15 residues. CDR1 SGHAT and CDR2 FQNNGV come from the germline V gene. The CDR3 sequence is CASSLESGDNSPLHF. CDR3 bases: TGTGCCAGCAGCCTAGAGTCGGGGGACAATTCACCCCTCCACTTT.

The chain combines TRBV27 with TRBJ1-2; no definite D call. Germline lookup yields CDR1 MNHEY and CDR2 SMNVEV (reference sequence). V was clipped by 0 bases and J by 2 bases, with 13 bases between them. The CDR3 contains 16 residues. This CDR3 reads CASSLSKPFFNYGYTF. The CDR3, as DNA: TGTGCCAGCAGTTTATCGAAGCCCTTTTTCAACTATGGCTACACCTTC.

This chain joins TRBV19 and TRBJ1-2; D unresolved. The CDR3 runs to 13 residues. Trimming shortened V by 0 bases and J by 3 bases, and 5 bases separated the two germline ends. CDR1 and CDR2 from the germline V gene are LNHDA and SQIVND (reference sequence). The CDR3 sequence is CASSIDRDYGYTF. The CDR3 DNA sequence: TGTGCCAGTAGTATAGATAGGGACTATGGCTACACCTTC. The variable domain in full, with the rest retrieved from reference TRBV19 and TRBJ1-2, is DGGITQSPKYLFRKEGQNVTLSCEQNLNHDAMYWYRQDPGQGLRLIYYSQIVNDFQKGDIAEGYSVSREKKESFPLTVTSAQKNPTAFYLCASSIDRDYGYTFGSGTRLTVV.

The rearrangement links TRBV28 to TRBJ2-3, with 10 bases aligning to TRBD2. The CDR3 is 16 amino acids. V lost 4 bases to trimming and J lost 3 bases; unmatched junction nucleotides: 7. Germline lookup yields CDR1 MDHEN and CDR2 SYDVKM. CDR3 in amino acids: CASSSPSGRYTDTQYF. As DNA, the CDR3 is TGTGCCAGCAGTTCCCCTAGCGGGAGATATACAGATACGCAGTATTTT.

The J gene is TRBJ1-1, the V gene TRBV6-4; D perhaps matches TRBD1 (6 bases). CDR1 MRHNA and CDR2 SNTAGT come from the germline V gene. The CDR3 length is 13 residues. Deletions cut 3 bases from V and 4 bases from J, with 9 bases between. CDR3 protein: CASSESRGTEAFF. Here the CDR3 DNA reads TGTGCCAGCAGTGAATCCAGGGGCACTGAAGCTTTCTTT.

V gene TRBV6-1 combines with J gene TRBJ2-5; perhaps TRBD2 as D (5 bases). The CDR3 has 14 residues. The V end was cut by 10 bases, the J end by 4 bases, with 19 bases between. Germline CDR1 and CDR2: MNHNS and SASEGT. The CDR3 DNA follows: TGTGCCATCGCTCCGGGGAGATGGGGAGAGACCCAGTACTTC. Its translation is CAIAPGRWGETQYF.